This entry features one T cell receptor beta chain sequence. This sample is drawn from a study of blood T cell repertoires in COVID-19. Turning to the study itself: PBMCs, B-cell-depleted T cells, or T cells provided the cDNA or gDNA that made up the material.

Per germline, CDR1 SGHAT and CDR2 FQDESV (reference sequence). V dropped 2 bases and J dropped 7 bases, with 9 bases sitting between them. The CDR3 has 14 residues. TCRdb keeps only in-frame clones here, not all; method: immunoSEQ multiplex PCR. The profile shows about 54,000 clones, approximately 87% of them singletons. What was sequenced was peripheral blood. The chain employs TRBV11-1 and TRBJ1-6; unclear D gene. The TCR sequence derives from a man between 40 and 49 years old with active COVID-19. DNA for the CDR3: TGTGCCAGCAGCTTAATGTCGAGAAATTCACCCCTCCACTTT. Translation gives CASSLMSRNSPLHF.